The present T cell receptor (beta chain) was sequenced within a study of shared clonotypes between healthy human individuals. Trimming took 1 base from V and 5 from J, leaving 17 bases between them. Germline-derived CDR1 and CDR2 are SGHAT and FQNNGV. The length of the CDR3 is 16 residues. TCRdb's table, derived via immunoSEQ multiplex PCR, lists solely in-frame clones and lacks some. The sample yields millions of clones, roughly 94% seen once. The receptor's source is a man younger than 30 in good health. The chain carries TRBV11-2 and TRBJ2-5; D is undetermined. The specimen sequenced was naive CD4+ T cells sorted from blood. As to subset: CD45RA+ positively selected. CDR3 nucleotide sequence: TGTGCCAGCAGCTTAGGGACCGCTCAATTCGGGGAGACCCAGTACTTC. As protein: CASSLGTAQFGETQYF.